This is a list of T cell receptor beta chains from one sample in a study of OX40 agonist ivuxolimab in advanced cancers. Using immunoSEQ multiplex PCR, the repertoire was profiled, and TCRdb retains in-frame clones only, with some absent. The repertoire includes 70,000 to 95,000 clones, approximately 86% of them detected once, and under 2.5% sits in the top ten. This material consisted of CD4+ or CD8+ T cells sorted from blood, taken in a trial of the OX40 agonist ivuxolimab. These TCRs come from an adult with an advanced solid tumor such as melanoma, head and neck, liver or kidney cancer. CDR3s include the opening cysteine and the closing phenylalanine or tryptophan. A D gene is named only where the DNA matches it firmly. Some rows mark clone size as missing; the rest say once, few, many or name a class of expanded clone.

CDR3	DNA	V	J	size	D
CASTLGGSNQPQHF	TGTGCCAGCACCTTAGGGGGAAGCAATCAGCCCCAGCATTTT	TRBV7-9	TRBJ1-5	NA	NA
CASSHLTFTGELFF	TGTGCCAGCAGCCATCTAACTTTCACCGGGGAGCTGTTTTTT	TRBV14	TRBJ2-2	NA	NA
CATSRDLQDQPQHF	TGTGCCACCAGCAGAGATCTTCAGGATCAGCCCCAGCATTTT	TRBV15	TRBJ1-5	NA	NA
CAINRGQSYEQYF	TGTGCCATCAACAGGGGACAGAGCTACGAGCAGTACTTC	TRBV10-3	TRBJ2-7	NA	TRBD1
CASSIIPGQARSGANVLTF	TGTGCCAGCAGTATTATCCCGGGACAGGCGCGCTCTGGGGCCAACGTCCTGACTTTC	TRBV5-6	TRBJ2-6	NA	TRBD1
CASSLGDRGQGTDTQYF	TGTGCCAGCAGCTTGGGAGACAGGGGGCAGGGGACAGATACGCAGTATTTT	TRBV5-8	TRBJ2-3	once	TRBD1
CASSSYGTSYGYTF	TGCGCCAGCAGTTCCTACGGGACAAGCTATGGCTACACCTTC	TRBV5-1	TRBJ1-2	NA	NA
CASSWAGDQETQYF	TGTGCCAGCAGCTGGGCAGGGGACCAAGAGACCCAGTACTTC	TRBV7-2	TRBJ2-5	NA	NA
CASSPAGTLTPGAFF	TGTGCCAGCAGCCCTGCCGGGACACTTACGCCGGGAGCTTTCTTT	TRBV27	TRBJ1-1	NA	NA
CASSAHGTGGGRPGELFF	TGTGCCAGCAGTGCCCACGGGACAGGGGGAGGAAGGCCCGGGGAGCTGTTTTTT	TRBV28	TRBJ2-2	NA	TRBD1
CASSERVPGQGDNEQFF	TGTGCCAGCAGTGAACGGGTACCGGGACAGGGGGACAATGAGCAGTTCTTC	TRBV2	TRBJ2-1	NA	TRBD1
CASLAGLGEKLFF	TGTGCCAGCTTGGCGGGACTGGGTGAAAAACTGTTTTTT	TRBV11-2	TRBJ1-4	NA	NA
CASSEAGIRQETQYF	TGTGCCAGCAGTGAAGCTGGAATACGGCAAGAGACCCAGTACTTC	TRBV2	TRBJ2-5	NA	NA
CASSPPGSGAKNIQYF	TGTGCCAGCTCACCACCAGGATCAGGAGCCAAAAACATTCAGTACTTC	TRBV18	TRBJ2-4	NA	NA
CASRYDINTGELFF	TGTGCCAGCAGATACGACATCAACACCGGGGAGCTGTTTTTT	TRBV27	TRBJ2-2	NA	NA
CASSQNAPGRGGYGYTF	TGTGCCAGCTCACAAAACGCACCGGGCAGGGGCGGCTATGGCTACACCTTC	TRBV18	TRBJ1-2	NA	NA
CASSVEGVNNQPQHF	TGTGCCAGCAGTGTAGAAGGGGTCAACAATCAGCCCCAGCATTTT	TRBV2	TRBJ1-5	NA	NA
CASSPQSQQETQYF	TGTGCCAGCAGCCCGCAGTCCCAGCAAGAGACCCAGTACTTC	TRBV7-6	TRBJ2-5	once	NA
CASSLRTGIRTEAFF	TGTGCCAGCAGCCTAAGAACAGGCATCAGGACTGAAGCTTTCTTT	TRBV5-6	TRBJ1-1	NA	NA
CASSLAGTGAYEQYF	TGTGCCAGCAGTTTGGCCGGGACAGGTGCCTACGAGCAGTACTTC	TRBV7-3	TRBJ2-7	NA	TRBD1
CASSPLTGSSYEQYF	TGTGCCAGCAGCCCCTTAACGGGATCCTCCTACGAGCAGTACTTC	TRBV5-8	TRBJ2-7	NA	NA
CASSPSTLEGYTF	TGTGCCAGCTCACCATCAACGCTCGAGGGCTACACCTTC	TRBV18	TRBJ1-2	NA	NA
CASSLEQSSETQYF	TGTGCCAGCAGCTTAGAACAGTCCTCGGAGACCCAGTACTTC	TRBV7-3	TRBJ2-5	NA	NA
CASSSHPGQGDYEQYF	TGCGCCAGCAGCTCTCACCCGGGACAGGGGGACTACGAGCAGTACTTC	TRBV5-1	TRBJ2-7	NA	TRBD1
CASSLNRGLNQPQHF	TGTGCCAGCAGCCTAAACAGGGGCCTAAATCAGCCCCAGCATTTT	TRBV7-8	TRBJ1-5	once	TRBD1
CASSQDRRYNSPLHF	TGTGCCAGCAGCCAAGACAGGCGCTATAATTCACCCCTCCACTTT	TRBV14	TRBJ1-6	NA	NA
CASSLVGGMNTEAFF	TGCGCCAGCAGCTTGGTCGGGGGAATGAACACTGAAGCTTTCTTT	TRBV5-1	TRBJ1-1	NA	NA
CASSLSSNRNTGELFF	TGTGCCAGCAGCTTATCAAGCAATAGAAACACCGGGGAGCTGTTTTTT	TRBV7-8	TRBJ2-2	NA	NA
CASRPSGRGTEAFF	TGTGCCAGCAGGCCTTCAGGGCGGGGGACTGAAGCTTTCTTT	TRBV2	TRBJ1-1	NA	NA
CAWSVGSYEQYF	TGTGCCTGGAGTGTGGGATCCTACGAGCAGTACTTC	TRBV30	TRBJ2-7	NA	NA
CATSREGQGNTEAFF	TGTGCCACCAGCAGAGAAGGACAGGGCAACACTGAAGCTTTCTTT	TRBV15	TRBJ1-1	NA	TRBD1